This T cell receptor beta chain was captured by sequencing in a study of blood T cells in healthy people across ages. Germline loops: CDR1 MGHRA, CDR2 YSYEKL. With 0 bases removed from V and 7 bases from J, the gap between germline ends came to 12 bases. There are 14 residues in the CDR3. The donors, all healthy, were Caucasians living in Russia, aged about 6 to 95. Extractions gave at least 6 micrograms of total RNA per sample. Findings and caveats of the study: TCR beta diversity was tightly associated with the proportion of naive T cells.

Sample-barcoded 5' priming and a J-beta primer mix drove a second PCR of 7 to 11 cycles. MiXCR, run by TCRdb on the 5' RACE reads, gives a single entry per CDR3 protein. The table shows about 730,000 distinct CDR3 sequences, with around 40% occurring only once. About this clonotype itself: The target antigen is unknown.

The sequenced sample consisted of blood. The chain carries TRBV4-1 and TRBJ1-2; tentatively, D is TRBD1 (6 bases). The TCR was taken from a woman aged 55-69 years in good health. CDR3 sequence: CASSQERGGVGYTF. CDR3 bases: TGCGCCAGCAGCCAAGAGAGGGGGGGGGTTGGCTACACCTTC.